The rows below give T cell receptor beta chains drawn from one sample of a study of blood T cell repertoires in COVID-19. Method: immunoSEQ multiplex PCR; TCRdb's copy keeps in-frame clones and lacks some. The sample lists 45,000 to 50,000 clones, around four fifths seen once, with 7% to 8.5% in the top ten. Sample: peripheral blood. The receptors were sampled from a man between 40 and 49 years old with acute or convalescent COVID-19. Both conserved end residues are part of each CDR3. Each record gives: clone size, V gene, D gene, J gene, CDR3 DNA, CDR3 protein. The D gene is left open where the match is weak. The listing skips clone size in some rows; elsewhere it reads once, few, many or a size class.

abundance: .; v_gene: TRBV5-4; d_gene: .; j_gene: TRBJ1-4; CDR3nt: TGTGCCAGCAGCTTAAAGACAGCCTACTATGAAAAACTGTTTTTT; CDR3aa: CASSLKTAYYEKLFF
abundance: .; v_gene: TRBV7-2; d_gene: TRBD1; j_gene: TRBJ2-2; CDR3nt: TGTGCCAGCAGCTGGACAGGGATGAAGACCGGGGAGCTGTTTTTT; CDR3aa: CASSWTGMKTGELFF
abundance: .; v_gene: TRBV6-5; d_gene: TRBD2; j_gene: TRBJ2-1; CDR3nt: TGTGCCAGCAGTTACGGCGGCAGGGAGGGTGAGCAGTTCTTC; CDR3aa: CASSYGGREGEQFF
abundance: .; v_gene: TRBV2; d_gene: .; j_gene: TRBJ1-2; CDR3nt: TGTGCCAGCAGTGAAGTACAGGGTTCTGGCTACACCTTC; CDR3aa: CASSEVQGSGYTF
abundance: once; v_gene: TRBV29-1; d_gene: .; j_gene: TRBJ1-1; CDR3nt: TGCAGCATCCAATACCGGGGGGCTCGAAGAACTGAAGCTTTCTTT; CDR3aa: CSIQYRGARRTEAFF
abundance: .; v_gene: TRBV5-1; d_gene: .; j_gene: TRBJ1-3; CDR3nt: TGCGCCAGCAGCTTCGGGGAATCCATATATTTT; CDR3aa: CASSFGESIYF
abundance: .; v_gene: TRBV3-1/TRBV3-2; d_gene: .; j_gene: TRBJ2-7; CDR3nt: TGTGCCAGCAGCCAAGTCGACAGGCCGGCCTACGAGCAGTACTTC; CDR3aa: CASSQVDRPAYEQYF
abundance: .; v_gene: TRBV29-1; d_gene: TRBD2; j_gene: TRBJ2-2; CDR3nt: TGCAGCGTTCCTAGCGGGGGGGCAAACACCGGGGAGCTGTTTTTT; CDR3aa: CSVPSGGANTGELFF
abundance: .; v_gene: TRBV25-1; d_gene: TRBD1; j_gene: TRBJ1-1; CDR3nt: TGTGCCAGCAGAGGACAGGGGAGTGCAGAGGCTTTCTTT; CDR3aa: CASRGQGSAEAFF
abundance: few; v_gene: TRBV7-9; d_gene: .; j_gene: TRBJ2-2; CDR3nt: TGTGCCAGTCGGCCGGGACAAGCGAACACCGGGGAGCTGTTTTTT; CDR3aa: CASRPGQANTGELFF
abundance: .; v_gene: TRBV29-1; d_gene: .; j_gene: TRBJ2-5; CDR3nt: TGCAGCGTTAGGACGGGGGAAGAGACCCAGTACTTC; CDR3aa: CSVRTGEETQYF
abundance: .; v_gene: TRBV5-8; d_gene: .; j_gene: TRBJ1-1; CDR3nt: TGTGCCAGCAGCTTGTACAGGAACACTGAAGCTTTCTTT; CDR3aa: CASSLYRNTEAFF
abundance: .; v_gene: TRBV11-2; d_gene: .; j_gene: TRBJ1-2; CDR3nt: TGTGCCAGCAGCCTTACTATTACAGGCAACTATGGCTACACCTTC; CDR3aa: CASSLTITGNYGYTF
abundance: once; v_gene: TRBV3-1/TRBV3-2; d_gene: TRBD2; j_gene: TRBJ2-1; CDR3nt: TGTGCCAGCAGCCAGCCGACTGTGGCGGGGGGGCTTTTTTCTGAGCAGTTCTTC; CDR3aa: CASSQPTVAGGLFSEQFF
abundance: .; v_gene: TRBV28; d_gene: TRBD1; j_gene: TRBJ1-2; CDR3nt: TGTGCCACCCAAGGGACAGAGCATTATGGCTACACCTTC; CDR3aa: CATQGTEHYGYTF
abundance: .; v_gene: TRBV4-1; d_gene: .; j_gene: TRBJ2-2; CDR3nt: TGCGCCAGCAGCCAAGTAAACTTCCGCACCGGGGAGCTGTTTTTT; CDR3aa: CASSQVNFRTGELFF
abundance: few; v_gene: TRBV20-1; d_gene: TRBD2; j_gene: TRBJ2-1; CDR3nt: TGCAGTGCTAGTGTGCGGGGGGTCTACAATGAGCAGTTCTTC; CDR3aa: CSASVRGVYNEQFF
abundance: .; v_gene: TRBV10-3; d_gene: TRBD1; j_gene: TRBJ1-3; CDR3nt: TGTGCCATCAGGATAGGGACAGGTGGGAGCTCTGGAAACACCATATATTTT; CDR3aa: CAIRIGTGGSSGNTIYF
abundance: .; v_gene: TRBV10-3; d_gene: .; j_gene: TRBJ1-2; CDR3nt: TGTGCCATCAGCTCGAGTGGTAGTATCAACTATGGCTACACCTTC; CDR3aa: CAISSSGSINYGYTF
abundance: .; v_gene: TRBV18; d_gene: TRBD1; j_gene: TRBJ1-3; CDR3nt: TGTGCCAGCTCACCGCCGACAGGGCCCGTTGGAAACACCATATATTTT; CDR3aa: CASSPPTGPVGNTIYF
abundance: .; v_gene: TRBV6-5; d_gene: TRBD1; j_gene: TRBJ1-1; CDR3nt: TGTGCCAGCAGGCTACAGGGGGGCACTGAAGCTTTCTTT; CDR3aa: CASRLQGGTEAFF
abundance: .; v_gene: TRBV4-3; d_gene: .; j_gene: TRBJ1-1; CDR3nt: TGCGCCAGCAGCCGGGGTCGGGGGTCTTCGGGGACTGAAGCTTTCTTT; CDR3aa: CASSRGRGSSGTEAFF
abundance: .; v_gene: TRBV24-1; d_gene: .; j_gene: TRBJ2-3; CDR3nt: TGTGCCACCAGTAGGGGGGGCGAGGATACGCAGTATTTT; CDR3aa: CATSRGGEDTQYF
abundance: .; v_gene: TRBV5-1; d_gene: .; j_gene: TRBJ1-2; CDR3nt: TGCGCCAGCAGCTTGATACGGGAATATGGCTACACCTTC; CDR3aa: CASSLIREYGYTF
abundance: .; v_gene: TRBV27; d_gene: TRBD2; j_gene: TRBJ2-7; CDR3nt: TGTGCCAGCAGTTTATTAGGGACTAGCGTGTACGAGCAGTACTTC; CDR3aa: CASSLLGTSVYEQYF
abundance: few; v_gene: TRBV4-1; d_gene: TRBD1; j_gene: TRBJ2-7; CDR3nt: TGCGCCAGCAGCCAAGCGGGACAGAGTTACGAGCAGTACTTC; CDR3aa: CASSQAGQSYEQYF
abundance: .; v_gene: TRBV2; d_gene: TRBD1; j_gene: TRBJ1-6; CDR3nt: TGTGCCAGCAGTGTTCGGGGCAGGGGGATGAGTTCACCCCTCCACTTT; CDR3aa: CASSVRGRGMSSPLHF
abundance: .; v_gene: TRBV11-2; d_gene: TRBD2; j_gene: TRBJ2-3; CDR3nt: TGTGCCAGCAGTTTTACTAGCGGGAGCACAGATACGCAGTATTTT; CDR3aa: CASSFTSGSTDTQYF
abundance: .; v_gene: TRBV27; d_gene: .; j_gene: TRBJ1-3; CDR3nt: TGTGCCAGTGGAAGGCAGGGTGGAAACACCATATATTTT; CDR3aa: CASGRQGGNTIYF
abundance: .; v_gene: TRBV7-9; d_gene: .; j_gene: TRBJ1-4; CDR3nt: TGTGCCAGCAGCCCCCAGGGCGTTTCCGAGCCGTTTTTT; CDR3aa: CASSPQGVSEPFF
abundance: .; v_gene: TRBV19; d_gene: TRBD1; j_gene: TRBJ1-1; CDR3nt: TGTGCCAGTAGCCGACAGGGGCGTATTTATATGAACACTGAAGCTTTCTTT; CDR3aa: CASSRQGRIYMNTEAFF
abundance: .; v_gene: TRBV7-2; d_gene: TRBD2; j_gene: TRBJ2-1; CDR3nt: TGTGCCAGGGATACCAAAGGGGCTAGCGGGGAACACAATGAGCAGTTCTTC; CDR3aa: CARDTKGASGEHNEQFF
abundance: .; v_gene: TRBV7-9; d_gene: .; j_gene: TRBJ2-2; CDR3nt: TGTGCCAGCAGTCTTCCGAAGGCCCCTAGGACCGGGGAGCTGTTTTTT; CDR3aa: CASSLPKAPRTGELFF
abundance: .; v_gene: TRBV7-8; d_gene: TRBD1; j_gene: TRBJ2-1; CDR3nt: TGTGCCAGCAGTTCCGGGACAGGAATTCATGAGCAGTTCTTC; CDR3aa: CASSSGTGIHEQFF
abundance: once; v_gene: TRBV19; d_gene: TRBD1; j_gene: TRBJ1-1; CDR3nt: TGTGCCAGTAGTCCAACGACGACAGGGGGGACTGAAGCTTTCTTT; CDR3aa: CASSPTTTGGTEAFF
abundance: .; v_gene: TRBV19; d_gene: TRBD1; j_gene: TRBJ2-1; CDR3nt: TGTGCCAGTATCGGAACCGGGACAGGCGACAATGAGCAGTTCTTC; CDR3aa: CASIGTGTGDNEQFF
abundance: .; v_gene: TRBV18; d_gene: .; j_gene: TRBJ1-2; CDR3nt: TGTGCCAGCTCACCATCCCGGGGAGAAGGGTATGGCTACACCTTC; CDR3aa: CASSPSRGEGYGYTF
abundance: .; v_gene: TRBV7-2; d_gene: .; j_gene: TRBJ2-5; CDR3nt: TGTGCCAGCAGCAGGCGGGGCTCCCCGATGGGAGAGACCCAGTACTTC; CDR3aa: CASSRRGSPMGETQYF
abundance: .; v_gene: TRBV27; d_gene: .; j_gene: TRBJ1-2; CDR3nt: TGTGCCAGCAGTTTAACAGTGGGGGGGTACTATGGCTACACCTTC; CDR3aa: CASSLTVGGYYGYTF
abundance: .; v_gene: TRBV19; d_gene: .; j_gene: TRBJ2-5; CDR3nt: TGTGCCAGTAGTATTCTCGGATCAGGGGAAGAGACCCAGTACTTC; CDR3aa: CASSILGSGEETQYF
abundance: .; v_gene: TRBV29-1; d_gene: .; j_gene: TRBJ2-1; CDR3nt: TGCAGCGTTGAACAGGCAGCCTACAATGAGCAGTTCTTC; CDR3aa: CSVEQAAYNEQFF
abundance: .; v_gene: TRBV9; d_gene: .; j_gene: TRBJ2-7; CDR3nt: TGTGCCAGCAGCCCTCGGACTGGAGACTACGAGCAGTACTTC; CDR3aa: CASSPRTGDYEQYF
abundance: .; v_gene: TRBV24-1; d_gene: .; j_gene: TRBJ2-3; CDR3nt: TGTGCCACCAGTGATTCGGCGGGGGCAGGCACAGATACGCAGTATTTT; CDR3aa: CATSDSAGAGTDTQYF
abundance: once; v_gene: TRBV10-3; d_gene: TRBD2; j_gene: TRBJ2-5; CDR3nt: TGTGCCATCAGTGACCCGGGACTAGCGGGGGCAAGGGGAGAGACCCAGTACTTC; CDR3aa: CAISDPGLAGARGETQYF
abundance: .; v_gene: TRBV3-1/TRBV3-2; d_gene: .; j_gene: TRBJ1-5; CDR3nt: TGTGCCAGCAGCCGAGGAAGCAATCAGCCCCAGCATTTT; CDR3aa: CASSRGSNQPQHF
abundance: .; v_gene: TRBV6-6; d_gene: TRBD1; j_gene: TRBJ1-4; CDR3nt: TGTGCCAGCAGCCCCGGACAGGCCATTGAAAAACTGTTTTTT; CDR3aa: CASSPGQAIEKLFF
abundance: .; v_gene: TRBV2; d_gene: .; j_gene: TRBJ2-3; CDR3nt: TGTGCCAGCAGTAGAGCTTTCAGCACAGATACGCAGTATTTT; CDR3aa: CASSRAFSTDTQYF
abundance: .; v_gene: TRBV27; d_gene: TRBD1; j_gene: TRBJ2-3; CDR3nt: TGTGCCAGCAGACCTCCCCGGGACAGGGGTTGGGGCACAGATACGCAGTATTTT; CDR3aa: CASRPPRDRGWGTDTQYF
abundance: once; v_gene: TRBV5-6; d_gene: .; j_gene: TRBJ1-3; CDR3nt: TGTGCCAGCAGCTTGGAACGCGGGGTTCAGAACACCATATATTTT; CDR3aa: CASSLERGVQNTIYF
abundance: once; v_gene: TRBV10-3; d_gene: TRBD2; j_gene: TRBJ2-1; CDR3nt: TGTGCCATCAGTGAGACGGCTAGCGGGGCCCTATACAATGAGCAGTTCTTC; CDR3aa: CAISETASGALYNEQFF
abundance: .; v_gene: TRBV6-5; d_gene: TRBD1; j_gene: TRBJ1-2; CDR3nt: TGTGCCAGCACGGGGCAGGGGGATGGCTACACCTTC; CDR3aa: CASTGQGDGYTF
abundance: .; v_gene: TRBV6-5; d_gene: TRBD1; j_gene: TRBJ2-7; CDR3nt: TGTGCCAGCAGTTTCGCACCGGGACAGGGTAAAAACGAGCAGTACTTC; CDR3aa: CASSFAPGQGKNEQYF
abundance: .; v_gene: TRBV5-1; d_gene: .; j_gene: TRBJ2-5; CDR3nt: TGCGCCAGCAGGGAGACTGACAGGTCCCAAGAGACCCAGTACTTC; CDR3aa: CASRETDRSQETQYF
abundance: .; v_gene: TRBV30; d_gene: .; j_gene: TRBJ1-3; CDR3nt: TGTGCCTGGAGTGTATCCGGGTTTGTATCAGGAAACACCATATATTTT; CDR3aa: CAWSVSGFVSGNTIYF
abundance: few; v_gene: TRBV5-4; d_gene: .; j_gene: TRBJ1-3; CDR3nt: TGTGCCAGCAGCTTGGAAGGGGTCAGTGGAAACACCATATATTTT; CDR3aa: CASSLEGVSGNTIYF
abundance: .; v_gene: TRBV4-2; d_gene: .; j_gene: TRBJ2-1; CDR3nt: TGTGCCAGCAGCCCCATGACAGGTCAACGGGACAATGAGCAGTTCTTC; CDR3aa: CASSPMTGQRDNEQFF
abundance: few; v_gene: TRBV7-9; d_gene: TRBD1; j_gene: TRBJ1-1; CDR3nt: TGTGCCAGCAGACCGACAGGGAACGGGGGAGCTTTCTTT; CDR3aa: CASRPTGNGGAFF